This entry lists 5 T cell receptor beta chains sequenced from one sample in a study of T cell responses to AZD1222 COVID-19 vaccine. Sequencing used immunoSEQ multiplex PCR; TCRdb keeps in-frame clones, though not all of them. The sample has 170,000 or so clones; roughly 87% are singletons. Sequencing used peripheral blood, obtained on day 0 of AZD1222 vaccination. Receptors originate from an adult in good health.

This clone has only one observation. The V and J genes are TRBV6-6 and TRBJ2-7; the D gene is possibly TRBD2 (5 bases). V lost 6 bases and J 5 bases, leaving 8 bases between the germline ends. The length of the CDR3 is 11 residues. Germline CDR1 and CDR2: MNHNY and SVGAGI (reference sequence). The CDR3 spells CASREADEQYF. The CDR3 DNA reads TGTGCCAGCAGAGAAGCGGACGAGCAGTACTTC.

This clone was detected a few times. This sequence joins TRBV30 and TRBJ2-2, with D possibly TRBD2 on 7 matching bases. Between the trimmed V and J ends, which lost 5 bases and 4 bases, there was a span of 14 bases. The germline CDR1 and CDR2 sequences are GTSNPN and SVGIG (reference sequence). The CDR3 consists of 14 residues. In nucleotides, the CDR3 is TGTGCCTGGGGGCGAGGGGGGGGCACCGGGGAGCTGTTTTTT. Amino acid sequence: CAWGRGGGTGELFF.

This rearrangement joins TRBV12-3 or TRBV12-4 to TRBJ2-5; D gene uncertain. Trimming took 5 bases from V and 7 from J, leaving 8 bases between them. The CDR3 has 11 amino acids. CDR3 sequence reads: CASSKLGTQYF. The CDR3 DNA sequence: TGTGCCAGCAGTAAACTCGGGACCCAGTACTTC.

V usage is TRBV7-2 and J usage is TRBJ2-1, with 14 nucleotides matching TRBD2. The CDR3 runs 21 residues. The trim removed 0 bases at V and 2 bases at J, leaving 12 bases unmatched. Germline lookup yields CDR1 SGHTA and CDR2 FQGNSA. CDR3 DNA: TGTGCCAGCAGCTTAGCTGTGACCCGGAAGACTAGCGGGAGGGCCTACAATGAGCAGTTCTTC. This encodes CASSLAVTRKTSGRAYNEQFF.

The rearrangement uses TRBV29-1 and TRBJ1-4, with TRBD1 matching over 9 bases. After removal of 7 bases from V and 8 bases from J, the junction contained 8 bases not matched to a gene. Germline-derived CDR1 and CDR2 are SQVTM and ANQGSEA. The CDR3 sequence is 13 residues long. As DNA, the CDR3 is TGCAGCGCCCGGGACAGGGTCAGCGAAAAACTGTTTTTT. Its translation is CSARDRVSEKLFF. The whole variable domain, filled in from reference TRBV29-1 and TRBJ1-4, reads SAVISQKPSRDICQRGTSLTIQCQVDSQVTMMFWYRQQPGQSLTLIATANQGSEATYESGFVIDKFPISRPNLTFSTLTVSNMSPEDSSIYLCSARDRVSEKLFFGSGTQLSVL.